The clone carrying this TCR beta chain was observed at least ten times. The antigen remains unidentified. Patients were excluded for uncontrolled infection, other autoimmune disease, pregnancy or lactation. Diagnoses were established using clinical symptoms, serum thyroxine and TRAb, thyroid ultrasound and orbital computed tomography. PBMCs were sourced from less than 12 ml fresh peripheral blood. The record originates from a study of T cells in Graves' hyperthyroidism and ophthalmopathy. The source material, RNA transcripts, was used to amplify TCR beta CDR3 regions. The TCR CDR3 was amplified in a first-round RT-PCR using the HTBI primer set. In TCRdb, the multiplex PCR reads were re-called with MiXCR into one record per CDR3 protein. Altogether about 290,000 distinct CDR3 sequences are present, roughly an eighth being singletons, with the ten largest covering 7.9%. Findings and caveats of the study: Blood shared most expanded thyroid clonotypes above 0.001.

The sequence was obtained from a woman aged 40 to 55 with Graves' hyperthyroidism. The sequenced sample was blood.

DNA for the CDR3: TGTGCCAGCAGTTCCCCAAGGGCGGGGAAGGACACTGAAGCTTTCTTT. Its translation: CASSSPRAGKDTEAFF. The chain carries TRBV6-1 and TRBJ1-1; D is undetermined. This CDR3 spans 16 amino acids. Germline CDR1 is MNHNS and CDR2 is SASEGT. Between the trimmed V and J ends, which lost 5 bases and 3 bases, there was a span of 19 bases.